This T cell receptor beta chain was retrieved from a study of blood T cells in healthy people across ages. This clonotype was found a few times. Antigen specificity is unknown. Study results and limitations: Whereas aged donors had fewer naive CD4+ cells, long-lived donors had more of them and higher diversity.

CDR3 size: 15 residues. V gave up 5 bases and J gave up 5 bases; unmatched junction bases: 6. Primers used in a second PCR of roughly 6 to 12 cycles were a sample-barcoded 5' primer and a J-beta primer mix. MiXCR, run by TCRdb on the 5' RACE reads, gives a single entry per CDR3 protein. The table shows about 1.1 million distinct CDR3 sequences, with around two fifths occurring only once. The V gene is TRBV12-3 or TRBV12-4, the J gene TRBJ2-1; 10 bases match TRBD1. The TCR originated in a young man in good health. Sample: blood. The CDR3 bases are TGTGCCAGCAGTACCAACGGACAGGGGGACAATGAGCAGTTCTTC. Translating gives CASSTNGQGDNEQFF.